The 25 T cell receptor beta chains in this list originate from one sample, sequenced in a study of OX40 agonist ivuxolimab in advanced cancers. Library construction relied on the immunoSEQ multiplex PCR assay. The table comes from immuneACCESS by way of TCRdb, which keeps in-frame sequences with V and J called. Part of the clones is missing from these tables; in studies checked, under half for an unresolved V gene and the rest for unknown reasons. For this sample there are roughly 60,000 clones; around four fifths appear just once. About 1.9% of the sample is in the top ten clones. This specimen was CD4+ or CD8+ T cells sorted from blood, taken in a trial of the OX40 agonist ivuxolimab. Source of these receptors: an adult with an advanced solid tumor such as melanoma, head and neck, liver or kidney cancer.

This chain connects TRBV28 to TRBJ2-1; TRBD1 matches at 10 bases. The CDR3 has 14 amino acids. Germline trimming cut 4 bases from V and 8 bases from J; bases unmatched to any gene: 5. Germline V gene data show CDR1 as MDHEN and CDR2 as SYDVKM. This chain's CDR3 is CASSSPGTGDEQFF. The CDR3 DNA follows: TGTGCCAGCAGTTCACCAGGGACAGGGGATGAGCAGTTCTTC.

The chain recombines TRBV7-9 with TRBJ2-7; 8 bases are shared with TRBD2. Trimming at V came to 5 bases and at J to 4 bases, leaving 13 bases not matched to a gene. The CDR3 loop spans 16 amino acids. The germline CDR1 and CDR2 sequences are SEHNR and FQNEAQ (reference sequence). CDR3 loop: CASSLSLAGSVYEQYF. CDR3 in DNA: TGTGCCAGCAGCCTGTCCTTAGCGGGATCGGTTTACGAGCAGTACTTC.

This clone was detected a few times. CDR3 amino acids: CASSSRQGKGQPQHF. In nucleotides, the CDR3 is TGTGCCAGCAGCAGCCGACAGGGGAAGGGTCAGCCCCAGCATTTT. V is TRBV11-3 and J is TRBJ1-5, with TRBD1 matching 8 bases. Losses at the gene ends were 5 bases for V and 6 bases for J; bases not matched to a gene: 9. Germline V CDR1 and CDR2: SGHNT, YENEEA. The CDR3 has 15 amino acids.

V and J are TRBV28 and TRBJ1-5; the D is unclear. Deletions cut 7 bases from V and 9 bases from J, with 13 bases between. The CDR3 contains 12 residues. In germline, CDR1 is MDHEN, CDR2 SYDVKM. Here the CDR3 reads CASKNLVRPQHF. In DNA form, the CDR3 reads TGTGCCAGCAAGAACTTAGTAAGGCCCCAGCATTTT.

The J gene is TRBJ1-5, the V gene TRBV19; 9 bases match TRBD1. In germline, CDR1 is LNHDA, CDR2 SQIVND (reference sequence). V lost 7 bases, J lost 3 bases, and 7 bases stayed unmatched. This CDR3 region has 15 residues. The CDR3 loop reads CASTPDRGPNQPQHF. The CDR3 DNA reads as TGTGCCAGTACTCCGGACAGGGGCCCCAATCAGCCCCAGCATTTT.

This clone was seen only once. The chain employs TRBV7-9 and TRBJ2-5, with a possible D match to TRBD1 (6 bases). CDR1 SEHNR and CDR2 FQNEAQ come from the germline V gene (reference sequence). This CDR3 region has 13 residues. V was clipped by 11 bases and J by 5 bases, with 18 bases between them. The CDR3 DNA is TGTGCCTCCCAGGGGTGGTCCGGGGAGACCCAGTACTTC. Translated: CASQGWSGETQYF.

The chain combines TRBV5-8 with TRBJ2-7, with unresolved D. Germline lookup yields CDR1 SGHTS and CDR2 YDEGEE. V was pared by 4 bases and J by 6 bases, with 20 bases between. The CDR3 totals 15 residues. Here the CDR3 DNA reads TGTGCCAGCAGCCCCCGGGTCCAGAGATACGGCGAGCAGTACTTC. This gives the protein CASSPRVQRYGEQYF.

The chain employs TRBV10-1 and TRBJ2-3, with D possibly being TRBD1 (6 bases). With 6 bases removed from V and 4 bases from J, the gap between germline ends came to 11 bases. The CDR3 extends over 13 amino acids. Germline V CDR1 and CDR2: WNHNN, SYGVQD (reference sequence). In DNA, the CDR3 is TGCGCCAGCAGCGGACAGTCAGCAGATACGCAGTATTTT. The encoded protein is CASSGQSADTQYF.

The V gene is TRBV21-1, the J gene TRBJ2-6; the D segment call TRBD1 is taken from the table without a DNA check. TRBV21-1 is listed as a pseudogene. The CDR3 runs 17 residues. CDR3 in amino acids: CASSKVQAGSGANVLTF. The CDR3 bases are TGTGCCAGCAGCAAGGTCCAGGCAGGGTCTGGGGCCAACGTCCTGACTTTC.

V gene TRBV6-1 combines with J gene TRBJ2-5; no clear D. V lost 6 bases to trimming and J lost 4 bases, with 9 bases between them. CDR1 is MNHNS and CDR2 is SASEGT in the germline V gene. CDR3 length: 12 residues. The CDR3 here is CASRVYRETQYF. CDR3 sequence (DNA): TGTGCCAGCAGGGTATACCGAGAGACCCAGTACTTC.

The V call is TRBV20-1, the J call TRBJ2-7; D uncertain. The CDR3 extends over 11 amino acids. Trimming took 6 bases from V and 7 from J, leaving 13 bases between them. The germline V gene encodes CDR1 DFQATT and CDR2 SNEGSKA (reference sequence). CDR3 DNA: TGCAGTGCCCCACGCGACGGGGAGCAGTACTTC. Amino acid sequence: CSAPRDGEQYF.

V gene TRBV11-1 combines with J gene TRBJ2-3; 7 bases fit TRBD1. Germline loops: CDR1 SGHAT, CDR2 FQDESV (reference sequence). V lost 2 bases, J lost 4 bases, and 6 bases stayed unmatched. The CDR3 totals 15 residues. CDR3 residues: CASSLINRGADTQYF. CDR3 coding DNA: TGTGCCAGCAGCTTAATCAACAGGGGTGCAGATACGCAGTATTTT.

The chain employs TRBV2 and TRBJ2-4; TRBD1 agrees at 8 bases. The CDR3 is made up of 12 amino acids. Trimming cost V 5 bases and J 7 bases; bases outside gene matches: 1. Germline V gene data show CDR1 as SNHLY and CDR2 as FYNNEI. This chain's CDR3 is CASSRQGNIQYF. The CDR3 nucleotides read TGTGCCAGCAGTCGACAGGGGAACATTCAGTACTTC.

The chain joins TRBV28 to TRBJ1-2; 8 bases agree with TRBD1. Germline-derived CDR1 and CDR2 are MDHEN and SYDVKM. The CDR3 sequence is 12 residues long. Germline trimming cut 6 bases from V and 8 bases from J; bases unmatched to any gene: 5. The CDR3 sequence is CASSLDRVGYTF. The CDR3 DNA reads TGTGCCAGCAGCCTGGACAGGGTGGGCTACACCTTC.

CDR3 protein: CASSFWTGGEKLFF. For the CDR3, the DNA is TGTGCCAGCAGTTTTTGGACAGGTGGGGAAAAACTGTTTTTT. The rearrangement links TRBV6-6 to TRBJ1-4, with 7 bases identical to TRBD1. The CDR3 loop spans 14 amino acids. Germline V gene lookup returns CDR1 MNHNY and CDR2 SVGAGI (reference sequence). Trimming cost V 4 bases and J 8 bases; bases outside gene matches: 7.

The V and J genes are TRBV2 and TRBJ1-1, with 8 positions matching TRBD1. The CDR3 consists of 14 residues. Per germline, CDR1 SNHLY and CDR2 FYNNEI. V shed 6 bases, J shed 5 bases, and the junction held 8 bases outside the gene matches. This CDR3 reads CASRGQGSLTEAFF. The CDR3 nucleotides read TGTGCCAGCAGAGGACAGGGTTCGTTGACTGAAGCTTTCTTT.

This clone was found a few times. V usage is TRBV6-1 and J usage is TRBJ1-2; 10 bases line up with TRBD1. CDR1 and CDR2 from the germline V gene are MNHNS and SASEGT. The J segment lost 8 bases and the V segment lost 6 bases, leaving 9 bases of the junction unmatched. The CDR3 contains 14 residues. The CDR3 spells CASSPTGGAGGYTF. CDR3 coding DNA: TGTGCCAGCAGCCCGACAGGGGGCGCGGGAGGCTACACCTTC.

The V call is TRBV18, the J call TRBJ2-1; unclear D gene. The CDR3 totals 13 residues. The V gene's germline CDR1 is KGHSH and CDR2 LQKENI. Trimming removed 5 bases from V and 5 bases from J, with 10 bases in between. CDR3 loop: CASSAAQNNEQFF. The CDR3, as DNA: TGTGCCAGCTCAGCGGCACAGAACAATGAGCAGTTCTTC.

This chain joins TRBV30 and TRBJ2-5; D gene uncertain. This CDR3 has 12 residues. Germline V gene sequence: CDR1 GTSNPN, CDR2 SVGIG (reference sequence). V lost 5 bases, J lost 4 bases, and 11 bases lay in between. The CDR3 region is CAWGQNGETQYF. CDR3 bases: TGTGCCTGGGGGCAAAACGGAGAGACCCAGTACTTC.

This clone was seen just once. The chain uses TRBV5-4 and TRBJ2-5; 9 positions match TRBD1. The CDR3 is 14 residues long. Trimming cost V 1 base and J 3 bases; bases outside gene matches: 1. Germline CDR1 SGHNT, CDR2 YYREEE (reference sequence). CDR3 coding DNA: TGTGCCAGCAGCTTGTGGGACAGGGAAGAGACCCAGTACTTC. Its protein is CASSLWDREETQYF.

The chain couples TRBV10-2 to TRBJ1-5, with D possibly matching TRBD1 (5 bases). Germline assignment: CDR1 WSHSY and CDR2 SAAADI. The germline V and J ends were trimmed by 3 bases and 5 bases, with 11 bases remaining between them. The CDR3 loop spans 14 amino acids. The CDR3 nucleotides are TGCGCCAGCAGTGAATCAGGGCAGGATCAGCCCCAGCATTTT. It codes for CASSESGQDQPQHF.

The rearrangement joins TRBV7-3 to TRBJ2-1; D is unresolved. Germline CDR1 and CDR2: SGHTA and FQGTGA. V lost 5 bases to trimming and J lost 5 bases, with 13 bases between them. This CDR3 is built from 14 residues. The CDR3 DNA reads as TGTGCCAGCAGCCTAGGACGGAAGGACAATGAGCAGTTCTTC. Its translation: CASSLGRKDNEQFF.

This chain links TRBV7-9 with TRBJ2-1; weak D call: TRBD1 (7 bases). The germline CDR1 and CDR2 sequences are SEHNR and FQNEAQ (reference sequence). V was cut by 5 bases and J by 2 bases, with 16 bases left in between. CDR3 size: 16 residues. DNA of the CDR3: TGTGCCAGCAGCCCCCGACAGGGACTGACCTACAATGAGCAGTTCTTC. This sequence encodes CASSPRQGLTYNEQFF.

The chain joins TRBV11-3 to TRBJ2-2; no clear D gene. The germline V and J ends were trimmed by 4 bases and 7 bases, with 7 bases remaining between them. This CDR3 has 12 residues. The germline V gene encodes CDR1 SGHNT and CDR2 YENEEA. The DNA of the CDR3 is TGTGCCAGCAGCTCCCCGTTCGGGGAGCTGTTTTTT. Residues: CASSSPFGELFF.

The chain joins TRBV27 to TRBJ1-4; D is uncertain. The CDR3 runs to 15 residues. V dropped 2 bases and J dropped 6 bases, with 13 bases sitting between them. Germline V lookup: CDR1 MNHEY, CDR2 SMNVEV (reference sequence). The CDR3 nucleotides read TGTGCCAGCAGTTTAAGGGCCAGCAGTTATGAAAAACTGTTTTTT. Amino acids: CASSLRASSYEKLFF.